The 13 T cell receptor beta chains listed next were all sequenced from one sample in a study of blood T cell repertoires in COVID-19. Repertoires were generated with immunoSEQ multiplex PCR, while TCRdb's copy carries only in-frame clones and drops some. The sample gives under 450,000 clones, about 88% of which show up once; about 3% is in the top ten. Specimen: PBMCs or T cells enriched from blood (not recorded which). These receptor sequences come from a woman aged 25 to 39 who had recovered from COVID-19.

This rearrangement joins TRBV13 to TRBJ2-1, with TRBD2 matching over 10 bases. The CDR3 is made up of 17 amino acids. Germline lookup yields CDR1 PRHDT and CDR2 FYEKMQ (reference sequence). Trimming at V came to 2 bases and at J to 7 bases, leaving 11 bases not matched to a gene. In DNA, the CDR3 is TGTGCCAGCAGCTTAAAAGCGGGGGGGCGATATGTAAATGAGCAGTTCTTC. It yields the protein CASSLKAGGRYVNEQFF.

The chain carries TRBV28 and TRBJ2-3; D possibly corresponds to TRBD1 (6 bases). Trimming took 8 bases from V and 4 from J, leaving 16 bases between them. Germline V gives CDR1 MDHEN, CDR2 SYDVKM. This CDR3 is built from 14 residues. The chain's CDR3 is CASLQGSRADTQYF. CDR3 in DNA: TGTGCCAGCCTTCAGGGGAGTAGGGCAGATACGCAGTATTTT.

In this sample, this clone turned up once. The CDR3 sequence is CASSEHRTGANIQYF. The DNA of the CDR3 is TGTGCCAGCAGTGAACATCGGACAGGGGCGAACATTCAGTACTTC. The V gene is TRBV25-1, the J gene TRBJ2-4; 9 bases match TRBD1. V was clipped by 2 bases and J by 7 bases; unmatched bases: 6. Germline V gene lookup returns CDR1 MGHDK and CDR2 SYGVNS. CDR3 size: 15 residues. Based on the CDR3 plus reference TRBV25-1 and TRBJ2-4, the full variable domain is EADIYQTPRYLVIGTGKKITLECSQTMGHDKMYWYQQDPGMELHLIHYSYGVNSTEKGDLSSESTVSRIRTEHFPLTLESARPSHTSQYLCASSEHRTGANIQYFGAGTRLSVL.

This chain links TRBV5-1 with TRBJ1-5; TRBD1 might be the D (6 bases). The CDR3 has 15 amino acids. V lost 4 bases and J lost 4, with 15 bases in between. Germline-derived CDR1 and CDR2 are SGHRS and YFSETQ. The CDR3 DNA is TGCGCCAGCAGCCTACAGGGTTCAGGAAATCAGCCCCAGCATTTT. This translates into CASSLQGSGNQPQHF. The full variable domain, its missing parts supplied by reference TRBV5-1 and TRBJ1-5, is KAGVTQTPRYLIKTRGQQVTLSCSPISGHRSVSWYQQTPGQGLQFLFEYFSETQRNKGNFPGRFSGRQFSNSRSEMNVSTLELGDSALYLCASSLQGSGNQPQHFGDGTRLSIL.

This rearrangement joins TRBV9 to TRBJ1-1; 8 bases match TRBD1. The CDR3 runs 14 residues. CDR1 and CDR2 (germline): SGDLS, YYNGEE. With V trimmed by 4 bases and J by 1 base, 3 bases remained unmatched. The CDR3 protein is CASSSGTGNTEAFF. Here the CDR3 DNA reads TGTGCCAGCAGCTCCGGGACAGGGAACACTGAAGCTTTCTTT.

The chain is built from TRBV30 and TRBJ1-6; D is ambiguous. Germline V gene lookup returns CDR1 GTSNPN and CDR2 SVGIG (reference sequence). There are 15 residues in the CDR3. V lost 4 bases, J lost 10 bases, and 20 bases lay in between. The CDR3 sequence: CAWTEITARDSPLHF. The CDR3 bases are TGTGCCTGGACTGAGATTACAGCAAGAGACTCACCCCTCCACTTT. The full variable domain, rest sourced from reference TRBV30 and TRBJ1-6, is SQTIHQWPATLVQPVGSPLSLECTVEGTSNPNLYWYRQAAGRGLQLLFYSVGIGQISSEVPQNLSASRPQDRQFILSSKKLLLSDSGFYLCAWTEITARDSPLHFGNGTRLTVT.

This chain links TRBV18 with TRBJ1-1; TRBD1 matches at 7 bases. CDR3 length equals 15 residues. Germline-derived CDR1 and CDR2 are KGHSH and LQKENI. Trimming at V came to 5 bases and at J to 5 bases, leaving 11 bases not matched to a gene. As DNA, the CDR3 is TGTGCCAGCTCAACAGACAGGGAGATTTGGACTGAAGCTTTCTTT. It specifies CASSTDREIWTEAFF. The whole variable domain, remainder taken from reference TRBV18 and TRBJ1-1, is NAGVMQNPRHLVRRRGQEARLRCSPMKGHSHVYWYRQLPEEGLKFMVYLQKENIIDESGMPKERFSAEFPKEGPSILRIQQVVRGDSAAYFCASSTDREIWTEAFFGQGTRLTVV.

This chain links TRBV9 with TRBJ2-1; tentatively, D is TRBD2 (6 bases). The CDR3 contains 15 residues. V was trimmed by 3 bases and J by 9 bases, leaving 19 bases between them. Germline CDR1 is SGDLS and CDR2 is YYNGEE. CDR3 region: CASSAAVGSGIEQFF. CDR3 nucleotides: TGTGCCAGCAGCGCCGCGGTCGGTAGCGGTATTGAGCAGTTCTTC.

The chain combines TRBV12-3 or TRBV12-4 with TRBJ1-1, with 7 bases matching TRBD1. CDR3 length equals 12 residues. The junction had 3 bases not matched to a gene; V was cut back by 11 bases and J by 0 bases. The CDR3: CAGGQMNTEAFF. CDR3 bases: TGTGCCGGGGGACAGATGAACACTGAAGCTTTCTTT.

This chain joins TRBV11-3 and TRBJ2-3; 8 nucleotides align to TRBD2. This CDR3 has 14 residues. Germline trimming cut 5 bases from V and 3 bases from J; bases unmatched to any gene: 4. Germline V gene data show CDR1 as SGHNT and CDR2 as YENEEA. DNA for the CDR3: TGTGCCAGCAGCCCGGGACTAGAGACAGATACGCAGTATTTT. This encodes CASSPGLETDTQYF.

This chain joins TRBV9 and TRBJ2-5, with TRBD2 matching over 13 bases. The CDR3 sequence is 16 residues long. Per germline, CDR1 SGDLS and CDR2 YYNGEE. J gave up 3 bases and V 4 bases, and 6 bases lay outside the gene matches. CDR3 loop: CASSSSTSGGKETQYF. As DNA, the CDR3 is TGTGCCAGCAGCTCTTCGACTAGCGGGGGGAAAGAGACCCAGTACTTC.

The V gene is TRBV29-1, the J gene TRBJ1-1; TRBD1 agrees at 7 bases. The junction had 10 bases not matched to a gene; V was cut back by 7 bases and J by 11 bases. This CDR3 is built from 11 residues. Germline V gene lookup returns CDR1 SQVTM and CDR2 ANQGSEA. The CDR3 DNA is TGCAGCGCCCGACAGGGTATGGATGCTTTCTTT. It is translated as CSARQGMDAFF.

V gene TRBV29-1 combines with J gene TRBJ1-1, with no clear D. Germline V CDR1 and CDR2: SQVTM, ANQGSEA. Deletions cut 6 bases from V and 6 bases from J, with 11 bases between. CDR3 length equals 11 residues. CDR3 amino acids: CSVRGGAEAFF. CDR3 in DNA: TGCAGCGTCCGAGGTGGAGCTGAAGCTTTCTTT.